The 9 T cell receptor beta chains given below trace back to one sample, sequenced in a study of cytomegalovirus exposure and HLA in healthy donors. The PCR made use of 60 Vbeta and 13 Jbeta primers. Data came from immunoSEQ multiplex PCR; TCRdb stores just in-frame clones and leaves some out. The sample has roughly 99,000 clones, 70% to 80% seen once. Specimen: PBMCs. These receptors all come from a young man in good health and CMV-seronegative.

The gene calls are TRBV15 and TRBJ1-2; D is possibly TRBD1 (6 bases). V lost 3 bases, J lost 2 bases, and 10 bases lay in between. This CDR3 is built from 14 residues. Germline CDR1 and CDR2: LNHNV and YYDKDF (reference sequence). This CDR3 reads CATSSLRGNYGYTF. In DNA, the CDR3 is TGTGCCACCAGCAGTCTCAGGGGAAACTATGGCTACACCTTC.

V gene TRBV2 combines with J gene TRBJ1-2; D perhaps matches TRBD1 (5 bases). Germline V gene lookup returns CDR1 SNHLY and CDR2 FYNNEI. CDR3 length: 14 residues. The V end was cut by 6 bases, the J end by 3 bases, with 14 bases between. Here the CDR3 DNA reads TGTGCCAGCAGGGGAGTGGGGGGATACTATGGCTACACCTTC. Translating gives CASRGVGGYYGYTF.

The chain joins TRBV7-8 to TRBJ1-2; D is ambiguous. The germline V and J ends were trimmed by 1 base and 2 bases, with 14 bases remaining between them. The germline CDR1 and CDR2 sequences are SGHVS and FQNEAQ. CDR3 size: 16 residues. The CDR3 here is CASSLGQLLGNYGYTF. CDR3 bases: TGTGCCAGCAGCTTAGGCCAGCTGCTAGGAAACTATGGCTACACCTTC. Supplemented by reference TRBV7-8 and TRBJ1-2, the full variable domain reads GAGVSQSPRYKVAKRGQDVALRCDPISGHVSLFWYQQALGQGPEFLTYFQNEAQLDKSGLPSDRFFAERPEGSVSTLKIQRTQQEDSAVYLCASSLGQLLGNYGYTFGSGTRLTVV.

This clone appeared a single time. CDR3: CASSPLGGSNYGYTF. CDR3 DNA sequence: TGTGCCAGCAGCCCACTCGGCGGGAGTAACTATGGCTACACCTTC. V gene TRBV9 combines with J gene TRBJ1-2; D is unresolved. CDR1 is SGDLS, CDR2 YYNGEE, per germline. Trimming took 4 bases from V and 1 from J, leaving 14 bases between them. This CDR3 spans 15 amino acids.

The chain links TRBV9 to TRBJ2-3; 8 bases fit TRBD2. The length of the CDR3 is 16 residues. The trim removed 3 bases at V and 1 base at J, leaving 7 bases unmatched. The germline CDR1 and CDR2 sequences are SGDLS and YYNGEE. The CDR3 DNA follows: TGTGCCAGCAGCGCGCCTACTAGCGGACGCACAGATACGCAGTATTTT. This codes for CASSAPTSGRTDTQYF.

This chain uses TRBV28 with TRBJ2-3; TRBD2 matches 9 bases. This CDR3 contains 16 residues. CDR1 and CDR2 from the germline V gene are MDHEN and SYDVKM. V shed 5 bases and J 2 bases; nucleotides not matched to a gene: 8. The chain's CDR3 is CASSTQAGGYTDTQYF. The CDR3 DNA is TGTGCCAGCAGTACACAAGCGGGGGGATACACAGATACGCAGTATTTT.

The chain uses TRBV2 and TRBJ1-3; TRBD1 might be the D (6 bases). The CDR3 spans 13 residues. Germline CDR1 reads SNHLY; CDR2 reads FYNNEI. The V and J ends lost 6 bases and 4 bases respectively, with 10 bases between them. In nucleotides, the CDR3 is TGTGCCAGCAGACTGGACAGCGGAAACACCATATATTTT. It codes for CASRLDSGNTIYF.

The sample holds one count of this clone. The CDR3, as DNA: TGTGCCAGCAGCCCCCTGGGACAGGGAGGACGGCAGCCCCAGCATTTT. It codes for CASSPLGQGGRQPQHF. The genes are TRBV2 and TRBJ1-5; 9 nucleotides match TRBD1. This CDR3 comprises 16 residues. CDR1 is SNHLY, CDR2 FYNNEI, per germline. V lost 6 bases and J lost 7; bases outside the gene matches: 13.

The rearrangement links TRBV2 to TRBJ2-1; TRBD2 is a possible D gene (6 bases). Trimming took off 5 bases at V and 9 bases at J, with 11 bases between the two ends. The germline gives CDR1 SNHLY, CDR2 FYNNEI. The CDR3 runs to 12 residues. CDR3 coding DNA: TGTGCCAGCAGTTCGGGGGATAGTGAGCAGTTCTTC. Its protein is CASSSGDSEQFF.